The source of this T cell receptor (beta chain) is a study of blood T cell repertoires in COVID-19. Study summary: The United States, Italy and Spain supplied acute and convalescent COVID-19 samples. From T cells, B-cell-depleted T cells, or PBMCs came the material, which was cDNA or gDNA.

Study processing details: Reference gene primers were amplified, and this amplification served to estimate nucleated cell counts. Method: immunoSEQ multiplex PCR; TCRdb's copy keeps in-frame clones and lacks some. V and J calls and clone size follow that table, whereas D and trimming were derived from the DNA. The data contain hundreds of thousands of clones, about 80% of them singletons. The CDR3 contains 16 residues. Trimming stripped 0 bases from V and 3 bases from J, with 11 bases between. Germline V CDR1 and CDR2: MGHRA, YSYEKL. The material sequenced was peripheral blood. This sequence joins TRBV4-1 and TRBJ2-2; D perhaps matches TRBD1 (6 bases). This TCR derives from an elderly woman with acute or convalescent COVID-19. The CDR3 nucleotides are TGCGCCAGCAGCCAAGATAGGGGGTACGACACCGGGGAGCTGTTTTTT. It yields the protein CASSQDRGYDTGELFF.